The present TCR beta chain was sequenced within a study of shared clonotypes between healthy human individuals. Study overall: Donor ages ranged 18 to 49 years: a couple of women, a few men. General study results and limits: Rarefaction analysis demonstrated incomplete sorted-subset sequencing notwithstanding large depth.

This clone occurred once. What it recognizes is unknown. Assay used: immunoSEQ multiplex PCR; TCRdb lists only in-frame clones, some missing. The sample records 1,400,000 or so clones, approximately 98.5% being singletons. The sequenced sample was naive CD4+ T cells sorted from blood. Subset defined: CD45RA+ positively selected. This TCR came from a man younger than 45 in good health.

CDR3 residues: CASSLSYRRFSYTF. CDR3 bases: TGTGCCAGCAGTTTATCCTATCGGCGGTTTAGCTACACCTTC. The V call is TRBV28, the J call TRBJ1-2; no clear D. The V gene's germline CDR1 is MDHEN and CDR2 SYDVKM. Trimming shortened V by 1 base and J by 9 bases, and 15 bases separated the two germline ends. The CDR3 sequence is 14 residues long.